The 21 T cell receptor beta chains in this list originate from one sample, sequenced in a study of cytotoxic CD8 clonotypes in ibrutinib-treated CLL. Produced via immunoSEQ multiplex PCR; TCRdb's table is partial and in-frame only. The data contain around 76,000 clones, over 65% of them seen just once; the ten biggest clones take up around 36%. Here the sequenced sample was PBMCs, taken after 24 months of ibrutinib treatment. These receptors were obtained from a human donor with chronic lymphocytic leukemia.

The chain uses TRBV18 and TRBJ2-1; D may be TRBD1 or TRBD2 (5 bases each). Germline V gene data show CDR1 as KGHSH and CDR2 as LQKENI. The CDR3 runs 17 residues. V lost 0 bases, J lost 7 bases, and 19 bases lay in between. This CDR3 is CASSPPVQGERGNEQFF. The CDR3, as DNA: TGTGCCAGCTCACCACCGGTGCAGGGAGAAAGAGGGAATGAGCAGTTCTTC.

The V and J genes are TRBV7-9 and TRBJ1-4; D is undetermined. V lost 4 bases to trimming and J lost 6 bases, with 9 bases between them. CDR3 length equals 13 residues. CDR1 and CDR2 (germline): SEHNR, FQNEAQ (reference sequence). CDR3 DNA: TGTGCCAGCAGCTCCGGAGAGTATGAAAAACTGTTTTTT. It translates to CASSSGEYEKLFF.

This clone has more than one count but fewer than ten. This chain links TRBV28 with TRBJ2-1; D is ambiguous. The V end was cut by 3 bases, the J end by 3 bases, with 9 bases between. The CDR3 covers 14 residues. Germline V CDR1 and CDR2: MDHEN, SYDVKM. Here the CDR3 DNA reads TGTGCCAGCAGTTTTAGGCAGATCTACAATGAGCAGTTCTTC. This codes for CASSFRQIYNEQFF.

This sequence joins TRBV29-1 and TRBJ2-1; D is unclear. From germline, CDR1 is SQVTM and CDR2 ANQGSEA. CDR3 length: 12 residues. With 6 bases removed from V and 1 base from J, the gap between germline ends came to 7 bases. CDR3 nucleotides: TGCAGCGTCGGCCCATCCTACAATGAGCAGTTCTTC. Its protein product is CSVGPSYNEQFF.

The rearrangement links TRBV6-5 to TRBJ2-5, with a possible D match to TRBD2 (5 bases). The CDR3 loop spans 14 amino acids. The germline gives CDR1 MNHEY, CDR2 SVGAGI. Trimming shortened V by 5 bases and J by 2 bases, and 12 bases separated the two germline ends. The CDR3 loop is CASSGRGRQETQYF. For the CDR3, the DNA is TGTGCCAGCAGTGGACGGGGAAGACAAGAGACCCAGTACTTC.

CDR3 residues: CASSRRDSGYNEQFF. CDR3 coding DNA: TGTGCCAGCAGCCGGAGGGATAGCGGGTACAATGAGCAGTTCTTC. V gene TRBV7-2 combines with J gene TRBJ2-1; 7 nucleotides line up with TRBD2. CDR1 is SGHTA and CDR2 is FQGNSA in the germline V gene. With 5 bases clipped from V and 4 bases from J, the junction kept 8 bases outside the gene matches. The CDR3 is 15 residues long.

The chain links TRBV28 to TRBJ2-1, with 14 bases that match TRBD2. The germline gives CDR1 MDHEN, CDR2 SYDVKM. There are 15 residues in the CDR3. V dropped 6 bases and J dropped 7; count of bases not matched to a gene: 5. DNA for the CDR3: TGTGCCAGCAGCACAGGGACTAGCGGGAGTAATGAGCAGTTCTTC. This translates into CASSTGTSGSNEQFF.

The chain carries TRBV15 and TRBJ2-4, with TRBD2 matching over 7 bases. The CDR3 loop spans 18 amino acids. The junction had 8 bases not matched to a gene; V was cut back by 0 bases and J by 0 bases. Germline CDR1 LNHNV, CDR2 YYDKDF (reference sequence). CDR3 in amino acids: CATSRDGGRGGAKNIQYF. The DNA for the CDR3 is TGTGCCACCAGCAGAGATGGGGGTCGCGGGGGAGCCAAAAACATTCAGTACTTC.

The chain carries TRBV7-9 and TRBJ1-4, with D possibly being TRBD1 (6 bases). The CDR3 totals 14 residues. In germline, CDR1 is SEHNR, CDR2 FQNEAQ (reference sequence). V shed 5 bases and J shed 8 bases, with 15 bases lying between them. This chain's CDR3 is CASSPGGSREKLFF. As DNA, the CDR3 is TGTGCCAGCAGCCCTGGGGGCAGCCGGGAAAAACTGTTTTTT.

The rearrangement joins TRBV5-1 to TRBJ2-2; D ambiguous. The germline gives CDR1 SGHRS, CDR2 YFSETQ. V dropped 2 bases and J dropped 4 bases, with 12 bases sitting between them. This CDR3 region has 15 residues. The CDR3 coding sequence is TGCGCCAGCAGCTTCAGTGGGGTTAGCACCGGGGAGCTGTTTTTT. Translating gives CASSFSGVSTGELFF.

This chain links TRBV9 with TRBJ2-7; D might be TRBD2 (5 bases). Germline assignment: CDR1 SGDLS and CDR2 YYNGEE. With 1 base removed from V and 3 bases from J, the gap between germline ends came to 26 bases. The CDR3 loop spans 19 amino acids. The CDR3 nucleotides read TGTGCCAGCAGCGTACGTCGGCTCAGCCCGGGAAGCTACGACTACGAGCAGTACTTC. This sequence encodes CASSVRRLSPGSYDYEQYF. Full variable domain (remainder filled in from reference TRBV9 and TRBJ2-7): DSGVTQTPKHLITATGQRVTLRCSPRSGDLSVYWYQQSLDQGLQFLIQYYNGEERAKGNILERFSAQQFPDLHSELNLSSLELGDSALYFCASSVRRLSPGSYDYEQYFGPGTRLTVT.

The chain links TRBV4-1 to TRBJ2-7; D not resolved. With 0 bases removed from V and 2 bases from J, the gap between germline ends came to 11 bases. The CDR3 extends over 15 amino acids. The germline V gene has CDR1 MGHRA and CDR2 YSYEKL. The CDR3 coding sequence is TGCGCCAGCAGCCAAGATCTTGGCAGCGCCTACGAGCAGTACTTC. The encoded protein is CASSQDLGSAYEQYF.

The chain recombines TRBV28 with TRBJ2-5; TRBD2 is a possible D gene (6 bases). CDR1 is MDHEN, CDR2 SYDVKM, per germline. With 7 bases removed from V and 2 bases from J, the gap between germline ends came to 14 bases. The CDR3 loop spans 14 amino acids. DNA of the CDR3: TGTGCCAGCACCCTCGGGGGATTACAAGAGACCCAGTACTTC. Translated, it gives CASTLGGLQETQYF.

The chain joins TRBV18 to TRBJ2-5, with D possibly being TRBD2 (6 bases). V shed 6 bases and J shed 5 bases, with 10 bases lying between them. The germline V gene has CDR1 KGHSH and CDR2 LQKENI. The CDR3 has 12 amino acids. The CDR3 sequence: CASSSGGETQYF. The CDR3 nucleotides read TGTGCCAGCTCCTCCGGGGGTGAGACCCAGTACTTC.

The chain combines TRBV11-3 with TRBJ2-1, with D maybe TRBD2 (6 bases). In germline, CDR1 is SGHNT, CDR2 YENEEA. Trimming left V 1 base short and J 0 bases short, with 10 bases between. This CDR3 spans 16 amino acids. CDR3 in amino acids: CASSLGTRGSYNEQFF. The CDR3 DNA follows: TGTGCCAGCAGCTTAGGTACGCGGGGCTCCTACAATGAGCAGTTCTTC. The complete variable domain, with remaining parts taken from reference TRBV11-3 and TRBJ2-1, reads EAGVVQSPRYKIIEKKQPVAFWCNPISGHNTLYWYLQNLGQGPELLIRYENEEAVDDSQLPKDRFSAERLKGVDSTLKIQPAELGDSAVYLCASSLGTRGSYNEQFFGPGTRLTVL.

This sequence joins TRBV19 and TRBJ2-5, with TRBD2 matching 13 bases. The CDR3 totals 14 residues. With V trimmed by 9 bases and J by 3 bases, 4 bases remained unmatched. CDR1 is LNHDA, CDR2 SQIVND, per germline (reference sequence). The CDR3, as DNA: TGTGCCAGCGTCGGACTAGCGGGAGAAGAGACCCAGTACTTC. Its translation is CASVGLAGEETQYF.

The CDR3 spells CASSTGTTSEETQYF. The CDR3 DNA is TGTGCCAGTAGTACTGGGACCACTAGTGAGGAGACCCAGTACTTC. The J gene is TRBJ2-5, the V gene TRBV19; D may match TRBD1 or TRBD2 (5 bases each). This CDR3 region has 15 residues. The germline V gene encodes CDR1 LNHDA and CDR2 SQIVND (reference sequence). The V gene lost 4 bases and the J gene lost 5 bases, with 17 bases spanning the gap. The whole variable domain, remainder taken from reference TRBV19 and TRBJ2-5, is DGGITQSPKYLFRKEGQNVTLSCEQNLNHDAMYWYRQDPGQGLRLIYYSQIVNDFQKGDIAEGYSVSREKKESFPLTVTSAQKNPTAFYLCASSTGTTSEETQYFGPGTRLLVL.

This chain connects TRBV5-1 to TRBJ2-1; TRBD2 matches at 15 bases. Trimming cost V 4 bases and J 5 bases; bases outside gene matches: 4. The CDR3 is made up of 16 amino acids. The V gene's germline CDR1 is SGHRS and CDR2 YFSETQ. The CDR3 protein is CASSPGLAGGHNEQFF. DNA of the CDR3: TGCGCCAGCAGCCCGGGACTAGCGGGGGGTCACAATGAGCAGTTCTTC. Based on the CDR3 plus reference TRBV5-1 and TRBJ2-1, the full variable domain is KAGVTQTPRYLIKTRGQQVTLSCSPISGHRSVSWYQQTPGQGLQFLFEYFSETQRNKGNFPGRFSGRQFSNSRSEMNVSTLELGDSALYLCASSPGLAGGHNEQFFGPGTRLTVL.

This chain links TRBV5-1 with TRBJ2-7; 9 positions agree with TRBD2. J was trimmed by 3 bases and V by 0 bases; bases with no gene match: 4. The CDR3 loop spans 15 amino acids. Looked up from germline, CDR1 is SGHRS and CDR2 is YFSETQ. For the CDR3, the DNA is TGCGCCAGCAGCTTGGGGGCTAGCGGGGTCTACGAGCAGTACTTC. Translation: CASSLGASGVYEQYF.

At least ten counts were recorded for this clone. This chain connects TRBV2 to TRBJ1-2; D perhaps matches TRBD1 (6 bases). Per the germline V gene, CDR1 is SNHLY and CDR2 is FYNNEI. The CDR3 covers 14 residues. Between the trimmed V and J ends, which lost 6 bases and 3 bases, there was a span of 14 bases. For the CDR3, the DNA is TGTGCCAGCAGCCTAAGACAGGCATACTATGGCTACACCTTC. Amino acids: CASSLRQAYYGYTF.

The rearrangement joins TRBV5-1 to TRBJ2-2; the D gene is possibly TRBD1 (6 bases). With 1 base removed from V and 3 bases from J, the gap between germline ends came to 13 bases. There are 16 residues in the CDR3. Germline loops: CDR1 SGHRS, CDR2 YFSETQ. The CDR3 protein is CASSLTGRGDTGELFF. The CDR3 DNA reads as TGCGCCAGCAGCTTGACTGGCAGGGGTGACACCGGGGAGCTGTTTTTT. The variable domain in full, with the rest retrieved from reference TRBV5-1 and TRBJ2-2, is KAGVTQTPRYLIKTRGQQVTLSCSPISGHRSVSWYQQTPGQGLQFLFEYFSETQRNKGNFPGRFSGRQFSNSRSEMNVSTLELGDSALYLCASSLTGRGDTGELFFGEGSRLTVL.